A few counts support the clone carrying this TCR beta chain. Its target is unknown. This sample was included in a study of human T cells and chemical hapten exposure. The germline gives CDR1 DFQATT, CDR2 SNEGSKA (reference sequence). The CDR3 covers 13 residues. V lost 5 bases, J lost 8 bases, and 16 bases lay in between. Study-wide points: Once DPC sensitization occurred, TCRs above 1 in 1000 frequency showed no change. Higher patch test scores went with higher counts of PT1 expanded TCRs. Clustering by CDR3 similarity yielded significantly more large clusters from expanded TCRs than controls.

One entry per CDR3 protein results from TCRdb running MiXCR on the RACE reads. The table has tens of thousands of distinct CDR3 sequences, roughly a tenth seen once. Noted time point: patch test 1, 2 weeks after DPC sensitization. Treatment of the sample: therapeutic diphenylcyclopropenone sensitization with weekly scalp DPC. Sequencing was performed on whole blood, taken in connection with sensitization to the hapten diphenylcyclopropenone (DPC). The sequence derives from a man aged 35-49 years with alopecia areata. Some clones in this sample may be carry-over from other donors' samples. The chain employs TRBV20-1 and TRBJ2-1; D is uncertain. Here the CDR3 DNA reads TGCAGTGCTCACCACCCTTCGGGCTATGAGCAGTTCTTC. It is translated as CSAHHPSGYEQFF.